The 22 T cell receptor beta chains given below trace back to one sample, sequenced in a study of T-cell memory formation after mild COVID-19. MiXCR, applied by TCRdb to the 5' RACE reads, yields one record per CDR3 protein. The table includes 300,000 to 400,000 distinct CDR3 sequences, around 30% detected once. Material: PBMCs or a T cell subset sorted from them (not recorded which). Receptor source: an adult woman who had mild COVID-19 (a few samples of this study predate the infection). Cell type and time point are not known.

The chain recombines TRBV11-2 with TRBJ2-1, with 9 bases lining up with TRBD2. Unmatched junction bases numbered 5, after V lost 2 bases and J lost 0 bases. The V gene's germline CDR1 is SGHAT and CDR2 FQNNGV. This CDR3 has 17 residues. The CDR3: CASSLLAGTRSYNEQFF. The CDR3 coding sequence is TGTGCCAGCAGCTTACTAGCGGGAACCCGCTCCTACAATGAGCAGTTCTTC.

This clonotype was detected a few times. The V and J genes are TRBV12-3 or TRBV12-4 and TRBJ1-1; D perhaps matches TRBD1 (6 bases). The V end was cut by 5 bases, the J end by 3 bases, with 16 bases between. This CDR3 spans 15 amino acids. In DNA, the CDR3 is TGTGCCAGCAGTCGAACAGGGAGGCGGGACACTGAAGCTTTCTTT. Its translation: CASSRTGRRDTEAFF.

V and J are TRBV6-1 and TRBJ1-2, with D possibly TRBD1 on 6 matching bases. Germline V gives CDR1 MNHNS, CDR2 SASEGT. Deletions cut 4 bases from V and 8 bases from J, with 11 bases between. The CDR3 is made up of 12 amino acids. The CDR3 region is CASSGQDGGYTF. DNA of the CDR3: TGTGCCAGCAGTGGACAGGACGGAGGCTACACCTTC.

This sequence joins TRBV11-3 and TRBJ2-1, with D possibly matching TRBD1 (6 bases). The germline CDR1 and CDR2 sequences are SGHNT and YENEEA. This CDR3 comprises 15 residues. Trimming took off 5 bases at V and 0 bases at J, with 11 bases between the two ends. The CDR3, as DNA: TGTGCCAGCAGCCGGGACACCCTCTCCTACAATGAGCAGTTCTTC. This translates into CASSRDTLSYNEQFF.

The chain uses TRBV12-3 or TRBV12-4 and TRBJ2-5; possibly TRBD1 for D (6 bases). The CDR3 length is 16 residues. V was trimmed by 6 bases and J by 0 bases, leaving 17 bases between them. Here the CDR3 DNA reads TGTGCCAGCAGCCCCGGACAGTCGAAGTACCAAGAGACCCAGTACTTC. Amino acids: CASSPGQSKYQETQYF.

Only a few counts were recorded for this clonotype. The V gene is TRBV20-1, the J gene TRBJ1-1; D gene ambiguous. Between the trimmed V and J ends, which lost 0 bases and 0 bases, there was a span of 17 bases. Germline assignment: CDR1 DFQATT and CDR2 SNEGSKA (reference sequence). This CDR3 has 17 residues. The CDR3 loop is CSARDSGANTMNTEAFF. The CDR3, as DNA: TGCAGTGCTAGAGATTCAGGAGCTAACACAATGAACACTGAAGCTTTCTTT.

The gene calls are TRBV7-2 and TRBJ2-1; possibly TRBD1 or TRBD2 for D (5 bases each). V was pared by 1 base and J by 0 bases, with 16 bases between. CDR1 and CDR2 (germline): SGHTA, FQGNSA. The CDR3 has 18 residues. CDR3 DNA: TGTGCCAGCAGCTTAGGTGGGGGTCGAAGAAGCTCCTACAATGAGCAGTTCTTC. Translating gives CASSLGGGRRSSYNEQFF.

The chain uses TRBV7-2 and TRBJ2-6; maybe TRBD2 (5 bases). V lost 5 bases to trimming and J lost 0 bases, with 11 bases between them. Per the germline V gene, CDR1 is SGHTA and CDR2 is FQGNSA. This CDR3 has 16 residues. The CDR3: CASSPPGISGANVLTF. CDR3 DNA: TGTGCCAGCAGCCCCCCGGGAATCTCTGGGGCCAACGTCCTGACTTTC.

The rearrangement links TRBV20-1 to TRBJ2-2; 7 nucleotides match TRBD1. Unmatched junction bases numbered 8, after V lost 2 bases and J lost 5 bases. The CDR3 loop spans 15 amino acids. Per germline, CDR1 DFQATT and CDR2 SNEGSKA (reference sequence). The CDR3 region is CSARYGQVGTGELFF. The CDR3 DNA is TGCAGTGCTAGATATGGACAGGTCGGGACCGGGGAGCTGTTTTTT.

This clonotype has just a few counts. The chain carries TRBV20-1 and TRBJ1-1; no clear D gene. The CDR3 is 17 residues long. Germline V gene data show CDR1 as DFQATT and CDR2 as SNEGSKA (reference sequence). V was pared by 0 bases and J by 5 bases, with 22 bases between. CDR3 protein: CSARDLPRTRPRTEAFF. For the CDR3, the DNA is TGCAGTGCTAGAGATTTACCCCGGACGAGGCCAAGGACTGAAGCTTTCTTT.

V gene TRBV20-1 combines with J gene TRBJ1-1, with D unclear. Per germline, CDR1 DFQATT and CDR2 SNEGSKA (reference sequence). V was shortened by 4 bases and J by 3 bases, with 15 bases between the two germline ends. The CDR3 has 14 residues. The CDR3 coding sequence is TGCAGTGCTACGACCCCTGGGTGGGACACTGAAGCTTTCTTT. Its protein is CSATTPGWDTEAFF.

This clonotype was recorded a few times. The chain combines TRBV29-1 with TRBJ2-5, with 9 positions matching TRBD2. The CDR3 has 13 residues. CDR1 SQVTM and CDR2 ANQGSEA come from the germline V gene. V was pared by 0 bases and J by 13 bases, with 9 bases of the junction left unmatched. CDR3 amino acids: CSVEDGPSGAWYF. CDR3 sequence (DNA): TGCAGCGTTGAAGATGGGCCTAGCGGGGCCTGGTACTTC.

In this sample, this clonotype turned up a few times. The CDR3 coding sequence is TGTGCCAGCAGTTACGGGGACAGACACACTGAAGCTTTCTTT. Its protein product is CASSYGDRHTEAFF. This chain joins TRBV6-5 and TRBJ1-1, with TRBD1 identical over 7 bases. Per the germline V gene, CDR1 is MNHEY and CDR2 is SVGAGI. CDR3 length equals 14 residues. Trimming took 2 bases from V and 3 from J; bases not matched to a gene: 3.

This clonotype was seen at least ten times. CDR3 in amino acids: CASSLEGRNYEQYF. The CDR3, as DNA: TGCGCCAGCAGCTTGGAAGGCAGAAACTACGAGCAGTACTTC. The J gene is TRBJ2-7, the V gene TRBV5-1; D not certain. Looked up from germline, CDR1 is SGHRS and CDR2 is YFSETQ. CDR3 size: 14 residues. V gave up 0 bases and J gave up 3 bases, with 10 bases separating them.

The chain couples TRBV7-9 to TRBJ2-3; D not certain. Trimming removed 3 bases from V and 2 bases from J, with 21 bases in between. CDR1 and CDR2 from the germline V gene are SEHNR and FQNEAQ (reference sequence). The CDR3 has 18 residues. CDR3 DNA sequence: TGTGCCAGCAGCTTCATTCCCGATGCGAGTTTAGCCACAGATACGCAGTATTTT. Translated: CASSFIPDASLATDTQYF.

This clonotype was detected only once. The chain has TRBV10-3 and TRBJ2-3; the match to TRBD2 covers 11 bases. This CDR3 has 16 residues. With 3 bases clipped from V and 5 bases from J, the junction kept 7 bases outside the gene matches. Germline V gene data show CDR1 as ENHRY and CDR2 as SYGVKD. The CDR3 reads CAISDPTSGAGDTQYF. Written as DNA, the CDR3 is TGTGCCATCAGTGATCCGACTAGCGGGGCGGGAGATACGCAGTATTTT.

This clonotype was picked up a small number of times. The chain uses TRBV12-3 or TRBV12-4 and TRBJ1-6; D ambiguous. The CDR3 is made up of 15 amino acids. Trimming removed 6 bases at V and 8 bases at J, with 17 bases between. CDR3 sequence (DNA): TGTGCCAGCAGCCCCCTGCGGGCGGGCGATTCACCCCTCCACTTT. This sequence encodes CASSPLRAGDSPLHF.

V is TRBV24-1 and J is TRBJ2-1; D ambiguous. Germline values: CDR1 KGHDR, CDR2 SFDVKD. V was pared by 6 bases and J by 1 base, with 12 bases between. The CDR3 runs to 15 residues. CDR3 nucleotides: TGTGCCACCAGTCCCCTTGGAGAGTCCTACAATGAGCAGTTCTTC. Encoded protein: CATSPLGESYNEQFF.

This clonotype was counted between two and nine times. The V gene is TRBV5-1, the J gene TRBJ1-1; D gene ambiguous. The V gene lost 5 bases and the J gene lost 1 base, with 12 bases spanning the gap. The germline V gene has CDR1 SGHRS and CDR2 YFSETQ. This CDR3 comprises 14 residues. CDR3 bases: TGCGCCAGCAGTCGTCACCCACCGAACACTGAAGCTTTCTTT. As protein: CASSRHPPNTEAFF.

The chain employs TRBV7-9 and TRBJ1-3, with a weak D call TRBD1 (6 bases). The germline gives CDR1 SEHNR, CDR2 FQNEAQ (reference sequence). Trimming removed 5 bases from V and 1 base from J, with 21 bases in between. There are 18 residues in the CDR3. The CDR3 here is CASSPFNFRGVSGNTIYF. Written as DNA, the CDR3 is TGTGCCAGCAGCCCCTTCAATTTCAGGGGAGTTTCTGGAAACACCATATATTTT.

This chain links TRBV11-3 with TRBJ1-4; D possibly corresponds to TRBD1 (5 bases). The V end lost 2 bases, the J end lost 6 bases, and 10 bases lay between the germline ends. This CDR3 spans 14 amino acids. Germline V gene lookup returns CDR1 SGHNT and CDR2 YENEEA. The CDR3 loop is CASSLTLGDEKLFF. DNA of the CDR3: TGTGCCAGCAGCTTAACCCTGGGGGATGAAAAACTGTTTTTT.

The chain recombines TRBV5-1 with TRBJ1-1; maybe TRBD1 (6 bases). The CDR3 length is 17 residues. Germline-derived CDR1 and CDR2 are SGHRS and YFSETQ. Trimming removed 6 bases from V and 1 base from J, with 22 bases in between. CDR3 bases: TGCGCCAGCACCTCCTATCCCGAGGCAGGGGAGAACACTGAAGCTTTCTTT. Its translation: CASTSYPEAGENTEAFF.